The 7 T cell receptor beta chains reported below all come from one sample, sequenced in a study of cytomegalovirus exposure and HLA in healthy donors. Primers for the PCR totalled 60 Vbeta and 13 Jbeta. Generated by immunoSEQ multiplex PCR, the TCRdb table keeps only in-frame clones and is missing some. The data contain more than 110,000 clones, 70% to 80% of them singletons. Sequenced material: PBMCs. Receptors were obtained from a female donor in good health and CMV-seronegative.

This clone was seen repeatedly, ten times or more. This chain links TRBV30 with TRBJ2-2; no firm D call. The V end was cut by 4 bases, the J end by 8 bases, with 8 bases between. The germline V gene encodes CDR1 GTSNPN and CDR2 SVGIG (reference sequence). There are 11 residues in the CDR3. This chain's CDR3 is CAWTRYGELFF. The CDR3 DNA reads as TGTGCCTGGACTAGATATGGGGAGCTGTTTTTT. Full variable domain (rest looked up from reference TRBV30 and TRBJ2-2): SQTIHQWPATLVQPVGSPLSLECTVEGTSNPNLYWYRQAAGRGLQLLFYSVGIGQISSEVPQNLSASRPQDRQFILSSKKLLLSDSGFYLCAWTRYGELFFGEGSRLTVL.

Only one count was recorded for this clone. The CDR3 is CASSGTGYEQYF. The CDR3 DNA follows: TGTGCCAGCAGTGGAACAGGATACGAGCAGTACTTC. J is TRBJ2-7 and V is TRBV2; a possible D gene is TRBD1 (5 bases). This CDR3 is 12 amino acids long. V lost 4 bases to trimming and J lost 4 bases, with 8 bases between them. Per germline, CDR1 SNHLY and CDR2 FYNNEI.

The genes are TRBV5-5 and TRBJ2-5, with TRBD2 identical over 7 bases. The V gene end was trimmed by 4 bases and the J gene end by 5 bases; junction bases not matched to a gene: 8. This CDR3 is built from 14 residues. Germline loops: CDR1 SGHKS, CDR2 YYEKEE (reference sequence). Here the CDR3 reads CASSPPTSVETQYF. In DNA form, the CDR3 reads TGTGCCAGCAGCCCCCCAACTAGCGTCGAGACCCAGTACTTC. Full variable domain (outside the CDR3, taken from reference TRBV5-5 and TRBJ2-5): DAGVTQSPTHLIKTRGQQVTLRCSPISGHKSVSWYQQVLGQGPQFIFQYYEKEERGRGNFPDRFSARQFPNYSSELNVNALLLGDSALYLCASSPPTSVETQYFGPGTRLLVL.

This chain uses TRBV18 with TRBJ2-1; D is perhaps TRBD2 (5 bases). Germline V gene sequence: CDR1 KGHSH, CDR2 LQKENI. V shed 3 bases and J shed 0 bases, with 6 bases lying between them. CDR3 length: 14 amino acids. CDR3 bases: TGTGCCAGCTCACCCGGGGACTCCTACAATGAGCAGTTCTTC. Its translation is CASSPGDSYNEQFF.

The chain recombines TRBV5-1 with TRBJ2-1; the D gene is possibly TRBD2 (6 bases). This CDR3 has 12 amino acids. Per the germline V gene, CDR1 is SGHRS and CDR2 is YFSETQ. Trimming stripped 0 bases from V and 10 bases from J, with 8 bases between. The CDR3 DNA follows: TGCGCCAGCAGCTTGGTTCTAGCGGAGCAGTTCTTC. Its translation: CASSLVLAEQFF.

V gene TRBV11-3 combines with J gene TRBJ2-3, with 13 bases fitting TRBD2. The CDR3 extends over 16 amino acids. Germline trimming cut 4 bases from V and 2 bases from J; bases unmatched to any gene: 3. Germline V gene data show CDR1 as SGHNT and CDR2 as YENEEA. The CDR3 here is CASSSGLAGLTDTQYF. The CDR3, as DNA: TGTGCCAGCAGCTCGGGACTAGCGGGACTCACAGATACGCAGTATTTT. The entire variable domain, with the rest obtained from reference TRBV11-3 and TRBJ2-3, is as follows: EAGVVQSPRYKIIEKKQPVAFWCNPISGHNTLYWYLQNLGQGPELLIRYENEEAVDDSQLPKDRFSAERLKGVDSTLKIQPAELGDSAVYLCASSSGLAGLTDTQYFGPGTRLTVL.

This clone has just a few counts. The CDR3, as DNA: TGTGCCAGCCCGCCTGGGACTAGCGGGACCCCGATCACAGATACGCAGTATTTT. It is translated as CASPPGTSGTPITDTQYF. V gene TRBV7-8 combines with J gene TRBJ2-3, with 13 positions matching TRBD2. The junction had 13 bases not matched to a gene; V was cut back by 8 bases and J by 2 bases. Germline V lookup: CDR1 SGHVS, CDR2 FQNEAQ. The CDR3 is made up of 18 amino acids.